Sequencing of this T cell receptor (beta chain) was carried out in a study of memory CD4+ T cells and cytomegalovirus serostatus. The sort gate was single viable CD3+CD4+CD8-CD45RO+ cells for memory CD4+ T cells. Trimming removed 5 bases at V and 8 bases at J, with 9 bases between. Per germline, CDR1 SGHAT and CDR2 FQNNGV. The CDR3 runs 12 residues. TCRdb keeps only in-frame clones here, not all; method: immunoSEQ multiplex PCR. The sample includes some 41,000 clones, about 82% seen only once; the top ten take around 6%. The sequence was collected from an adult in good health and CMV-seronegative. Input material: memory CD4+ T cells from blood. V gene TRBV11-2 combines with J gene TRBJ1-4; D gene uncertain. CDR3 DNA: TGTGCCAGCAGCATCAGGACCGAAAAACTGTTTTTT. Its protein product is CASSIRTEKLFF. Using reference TRBV11-2 and TRBJ1-4 for the parts outside the CDR3, the full variable domain is EAGVAQSPRYKIIEKRQSVAFWCNPISGHATLYWYQQILGQGPKLLIQFQNNGVVDDSQLPKDRFSAERLKGVDSTLKIQPAKLEDSAVYLCASSIRTEKLFFGSGTQLSVL.